The 28 T cell receptor beta chains below all came from one sample that was sequenced in a study of blood T cells in healthy people across ages. A sample-barcoded 5' primer and a J-beta primer mix were used in a second PCR of roughly 6 to 11 cycles. TCRdb recomputed calls from the 5' RACE reads with MiXCR, one row per CDR3 protein. The sample yields about 970,000 distinct CDR3 sequences, roughly half seen once. The specimen sequenced was blood. These receptors were collected from a woman aged 60 to 75 in good health.

This chain joins TRBV20-1 and TRBJ2-7, with D perhaps TRBD1 (5 bases). With 5 bases removed from V and 3 bases from J, the gap between germline ends came to 8 bases. This CDR3 spans 11 amino acids. Germline CDR1 reads DFQATT; CDR2 reads SNEGSKA (reference sequence). As DNA, the CDR3 is TGCAGTGCTTTAGACAGCTACGAGCAGTACTTC. Translated, it gives CSALDSYEQYF.

V usage is TRBV13 and J usage is TRBJ1-5, with 9 bases identical to TRBD1. With V trimmed by 3 bases and J by 6 bases, 15 bases remained unmatched. This CDR3 is 18 amino acids long. Germline lookup yields CDR1 PRHDT and CDR2 FYEKMQ (reference sequence). As DNA, the CDR3 is TGTGCCAGCAGCTTGTCTCGGGGGACAGGGATGCCCGTTCAGCCCCAGCATTTT. Translated: CASSLSRGTGMPVQPQHF.

The chain has TRBV20-1 and TRBJ2-1, with TRBD2 identical over 10 bases. Germline CDR1 reads DFQATT; CDR2 reads SNEGSKA (reference sequence). The CDR3 contains 15 residues. The J segment lost 6 bases and the V segment lost 0 bases, leaving 5 bases of the junction unmatched. The CDR3 sequence: CSAREWTSGSNEQFF. CDR3 DNA: TGCAGTGCTAGAGAATGGACTAGCGGTTCCAATGAGCAGTTCTTC.

The V and J genes are TRBV12-3 or TRBV12-4 and TRBJ2-5; the D gene is possibly TRBD2 (6 bases). Trimming cost V 6 bases and J 5 bases, with 16 bases left between them. This CDR3 is 14 amino acids long. This chain's CDR3 is CASSRDFPRETQYF. For the CDR3, the DNA is TGTGCCAGCAGCCGGGACTTCCCTAGGGAGACCCAGTACTTC.

A word on this clonotype: One end of the junction does not line up with germline, which may come from a read error. This chain uses TRBV20-1 with TRBJ2-7; tentative D call: TRBD1 (6 bases). CDR3 size: 13 residues. Germline CDR1 DFQATT, CDR2 SNEGSKA (reference sequence). For the CDR3, the DNA is TGCAGTGCTAGAGTTCAGGGGTCCTACGGGCAGTACTTC. Amino acid sequence: CSARVQGSYGQYF.

The chain couples TRBV18 to TRBJ1-6; D is unresolved. The CDR3 has 17 amino acids. CDR1 is KGHSH, CDR2 LQKENI, per germline. The V end lost 2 bases, the J end lost 7 bases, and 18 bases lay between the germline ends. This CDR3 is CASSPINEGGPNSPLHF. CDR3 DNA: TGTGCCAGCTCACCAATTAATGAAGGAGGGCCCAATTCACCCCTCCACTTT. Combining the CDR3 with reference TRBV18 and TRBJ1-6 gives the whole variable domain NAGVMQNPRHLVRRRGQEARLRCSPMKGHSHVYWYRQLPEEGLKFMVYLQKENIIDESGMPKERFSAEFPKEGPSILRIQQVVRGDSAAYFCASSPINEGGPNSPLHFGNGTRLTVT.

The rearrangement links TRBV4-3 to TRBJ2-1; D unclear. CDR1 LGHNA and CDR2 YSLEER come from the germline V gene. This CDR3 spans 15 amino acids. Trimming left V 0 bases short and J 10 bases short, with 16 bases between. The CDR3 region has the DNA TGCGCCAGCAGCCAAGAGTACCTGGCCTATGGGGAGCAGTTCTTC. It specifies CASSQEYLAYGEQFF.

This clonotype appeared a single time. The V call is TRBV20-1, the J call TRBJ2-4; D is possibly TRBD2 (5 bases). V was clipped by 3 bases and J by 3 bases, with 12 bases between them. The CDR3 sequence is 14 residues long. Germline V gene sequence: CDR1 DFQATT, CDR2 SNEGSKA (reference sequence). The CDR3 region is CSASKGRDKNIQYF. DNA for the CDR3: TGCAGTGCTAGCAAGGGCCGGGACAAAAACATTCAGTACTTC.

The chain carries TRBV12-3 or TRBV12-4 and TRBJ2-5; the D call may be TRBD1 or TRBD2 (6 bases each). With the DNA end fitting TRBJ2-7 better, the J assignment may be wrong. This CDR3 region has 16 residues. Here the CDR3 reads CASSLGGGLGAYEQYF. CDR3 nucleotides: TGTGCCAGCAGTTTAGGTGGGGGGCTTGGGGCCTACGAGCAGTACTTC.

For this clonotype: The junction differs from germline at one of its ends, possibly a read error. The V gene is TRBV7-6, the J gene TRBJ2-5; possible D gene TRBD2, 6 bases. The DNA end favors TRBJ2-7, so the J call may be wrong. The CDR3 is 15 residues long. CDR1 is SGHVS and CDR2 is FNYEAQ in the germline V gene. The CDR3 region has the DNA TGTGCCAGCAGCAGTGACCGGGACTCTTCCTGCGAGCAGTACTTC. It specifies CASSSDRDSSCEQYF.

V and J are TRBV4-2 and TRBJ2-2, with TRBD2 as a possible D gene (6 bases). The germline V gene has CDR1 LGHNA and CDR2 YNFKEQ. The CDR3 length is 16 residues. Trimming cost V 6 bases and J 1 base, with 15 bases left between them. This chain's CDR3 is CASRSLGGKNTGELFF. The CDR3 region has the DNA TGTGCCAGCAGATCTCTTGGCGGGAAGAACACCGGGGAGCTGTTTTTT.

V is TRBV28 and J is TRBJ2-4, with 8 bases identical to TRBD1. The end of the DNA fits TRBJ2-7 better, so the J call may be wrong. The germline gives CDR1 MDHEN, CDR2 SYDVKM. This CDR3 is built from 13 residues. CDR3 in amino acids: CASSSGTGGEQYF. The CDR3 coding sequence is TGTGCCAGCAGTTCCGGGACAGGCGGCGAGCAGTACTTC.

The J gene is TRBJ2-5, the V gene TRBV11-2, with 12 nucleotides matching TRBD2. CDR1 SGHAT and CDR2 FQNNGV come from the germline V gene. V shed 2 bases, J shed 5 bases, and the junction held 6 bases outside the gene matches. This CDR3 is built from 16 residues. In DNA, the CDR3 is TGTGCCAGCAGCTTATCACTAGCGGGAGGAAGTGAGACCCAGTACTTC. Protein: CASSLSLAGGSETQYF.

This clonotype was observed a few times. The chain has TRBV2 and TRBJ2-7, with TRBD2 as a possible D gene (5 bases). The germline V and J ends were trimmed by 6 bases and 3 bases, with 12 bases remaining between them. The CDR3 is 13 amino acids. Germline CDR1 reads SNHLY; CDR2 reads FYNNEI. CDR3 nucleotides: TGTGCCAGCAGACCCGAGGCGGGCTACGAGCAGTACTTC. Translating it yields CASRPEAGYEQYF.

This chain uses TRBV7-2 with TRBJ1-4; D may be TRBD1 (5 bases). In germline, CDR1 is SGHTA, CDR2 FQGNSA. CDR3 length: 15 amino acids. V dropped 1 base and J dropped 4 bases, with 10 bases sitting between them. DNA for the CDR3: TGTGCCAGCAGCTTAGTTGCAGGGCTTAATGAAAAACTGTTTTTT. Translated, it gives CASSLVAGLNEKLFF.

This chain links TRBV25-1 with TRBJ2-1; D not certain. The V gene's germline CDR1 is MGHDK and CDR2 SYGVNS. The germline V and J ends were trimmed by 3 bases and 10 bases, with 7 bases remaining between them. This CDR3 contains 11 residues. The CDR3 protein is CASSDFREQFF. DNA for the CDR3: TGTGCCAGCAGTGATTTCCGGGAGCAGTTCTTC.

V is TRBV7-2 and J is TRBJ1-5; unclear D gene. From germline, CDR1 is SGHTA and CDR2 FQGNSA. CDR3 length: 13 residues. Trimming stripped 4 bases from V and 6 bases from J, with 10 bases between. The CDR3: CASSSGRGQPQHF. The CDR3 bases are TGTGCCAGCAGCTCCGGTCGCGGTCAGCCCCAGCATTTT.

The J gene is TRBJ1-2, the V gene TRBV28; 7 bases match TRBD1. The length of the CDR3 is 18 residues. In germline, CDR1 is MDHEN, CDR2 SYDVKM. V trimming: 5 bases; J trimming: 0 bases; junction bases outside the gene matches: 15. The CDR3 is CASSTRLHWDSTNYGYTF. CDR3 coding DNA: TGTGCCAGCAGTACACGTTTACACTGGGACAGCACTAACTATGGCTACACCTTC.

This chain connects TRBV5-6 to TRBJ2-5, with a possible D match to TRBD2 (6 bases). The CDR3 sequence is 14 residues long. V shed 4 bases and J shed 4 bases, with 14 bases lying between them. Germline assignment: CDR1 SGHDT and CDR2 YYEEEE. CDR3 sequence reads: CASSLTSLRETQYF. As DNA, the CDR3 is TGTGCCAGCAGCCTGACTAGTTTGCGAGAGACCCAGTACTTC.

This clonotype was seen only a few times. V is TRBV6-6 and J is TRBJ2-7, with 8 bases identical to TRBD1. The DNA matches TRBJ2-5 better at its end, which makes the J call doubtful. Germline values: CDR1 MNHNY, CDR2 SVGAGI (reference sequence). The CDR3 runs to 12 residues. CDR3 nucleotides: TGTGCCACCCAGGGGGCTACGGAGACCCAGTACTTC. The encoded protein is CATQGATETQYF.

This clonotype was picked up a small number of times. The rearrangement links TRBV12-3 or TRBV12-4 to TRBJ2-7, with D maybe TRBD2 (6 bases). The CDR3 length is 14 residues. Between the trimmed V and J ends, which lost 5 bases and 0 bases, there was a span of 11 bases. This CDR3 is CASSREVSSYEQYF. The CDR3 DNA is TGTGCCAGCAGTAGGGAGGTTAGCTCCTACGAGCAGTACTTC.

The chain carries TRBV14 and TRBJ2-5; 11 bases line up with TRBD2. The CDR3 covers 16 residues. CDR1 is SGHDN, CDR2 FVKESK, per germline. V was pared by 4 bases and J by 1 base, with 5 bases of the junction left unmatched. CDR3: CASSPRLAGLQETQYF. CDR3 bases: TGTGCCAGCAGCCCCAGACTAGCGGGGCTCCAAGAGACCCAGTACTTC.

The V call is TRBV15, the J call TRBJ2-1, with 11 bases identical to TRBD2. CDR3 length: 16 residues. Germline trimming cut 2 bases from V and 7 bases from J; bases unmatched to any gene: 7. CDR1 and CDR2 from the germline V gene are LNHNV and YYDKDF (reference sequence). This chain's CDR3 is CATSRPIAGGGNEQFF. As DNA, the CDR3 is TGTGCCACCAGCAGACCTATAGCGGGAGGGGGTAATGAGCAGTTCTTC.

This clonotype has a single count. The J gene is TRBJ2-7, the V gene TRBV5-1, with TRBD2 identical over 8 bases. V trimming: 3 bases; J trimming: 3 bases; junction bases outside the gene matches: 8. The CDR3 sequence is 15 residues long. Germline lookup yields CDR1 SGHRS and CDR2 YFSETQ. The CDR3 DNA reads TGCGCCAGCAGCTGGACTAGCCAGGGCTTCTACGAGCAGTACTTC. Its translation: CASSWTSQGFYEQYF.

This clonotype was found a few times. This chain links TRBV5-1 with TRBJ2-1, with TRBD2 identical over 14 bases. Looked up from germline, CDR1 is SGHRS and CDR2 is YFSETQ. The CDR3 sequence is 15 residues long. After removal of 4 bases from V and 12 bases from J, the junction contained 9 bases not matched to a gene. Here the CDR3 DNA reads TGCGCCAGCAGCGAGGGACTAGCGGGAGTGTTAGGGCAGTTCTTC. Translated, it gives CASSEGLAGVLGQFF.

Notes on this clonotype: At one end, the junction sequence differs from germline, possibly due to a read error. The rearrangement links TRBV5-1 to TRBJ2-1; D might be TRBD2 (6 bases). The germline gives CDR1 SGHRS, CDR2 YFSETQ. CDR3 length equals 14 residues. The CDR3 loop reads CASSLEGSYNEQFF. In DNA form, the CDR3 reads TGTGCCAGCAGCTTGGAGGGTTCCTACAATGAGCAGTTCTTC.

The chain employs TRBV18 and TRBJ2-4; a possible D gene is TRBD2 (5 bases). Gene TRBJ2-7 matches the end of the DNA better, so the J call may be wrong. The CDR3 consists of 12 residues. From germline, CDR1 is KGHSH and CDR2 LQKENI. The CDR3 coding sequence is TGTGCCAGCTCACCAGGGAGTACCGAGCAGTACTTC. Its protein is CASSPGSTEQYF.

The chain carries TRBV15 and TRBJ2-7, with TRBD2 identical over 7 bases. The ends lost 1 base at V and 2 bases at J; junction bases unmatched: 5. The CDR3 is 15 residues long. Germline CDR1 reads LNHNV; CDR2 reads YYDKDF (reference sequence). The CDR3 DNA reads as TGTGCCACCAGCAGAGCAAGCGGGATCGCCTACGAGCAGTACTTC. Its translation: CATSRASGIAYEQYF.